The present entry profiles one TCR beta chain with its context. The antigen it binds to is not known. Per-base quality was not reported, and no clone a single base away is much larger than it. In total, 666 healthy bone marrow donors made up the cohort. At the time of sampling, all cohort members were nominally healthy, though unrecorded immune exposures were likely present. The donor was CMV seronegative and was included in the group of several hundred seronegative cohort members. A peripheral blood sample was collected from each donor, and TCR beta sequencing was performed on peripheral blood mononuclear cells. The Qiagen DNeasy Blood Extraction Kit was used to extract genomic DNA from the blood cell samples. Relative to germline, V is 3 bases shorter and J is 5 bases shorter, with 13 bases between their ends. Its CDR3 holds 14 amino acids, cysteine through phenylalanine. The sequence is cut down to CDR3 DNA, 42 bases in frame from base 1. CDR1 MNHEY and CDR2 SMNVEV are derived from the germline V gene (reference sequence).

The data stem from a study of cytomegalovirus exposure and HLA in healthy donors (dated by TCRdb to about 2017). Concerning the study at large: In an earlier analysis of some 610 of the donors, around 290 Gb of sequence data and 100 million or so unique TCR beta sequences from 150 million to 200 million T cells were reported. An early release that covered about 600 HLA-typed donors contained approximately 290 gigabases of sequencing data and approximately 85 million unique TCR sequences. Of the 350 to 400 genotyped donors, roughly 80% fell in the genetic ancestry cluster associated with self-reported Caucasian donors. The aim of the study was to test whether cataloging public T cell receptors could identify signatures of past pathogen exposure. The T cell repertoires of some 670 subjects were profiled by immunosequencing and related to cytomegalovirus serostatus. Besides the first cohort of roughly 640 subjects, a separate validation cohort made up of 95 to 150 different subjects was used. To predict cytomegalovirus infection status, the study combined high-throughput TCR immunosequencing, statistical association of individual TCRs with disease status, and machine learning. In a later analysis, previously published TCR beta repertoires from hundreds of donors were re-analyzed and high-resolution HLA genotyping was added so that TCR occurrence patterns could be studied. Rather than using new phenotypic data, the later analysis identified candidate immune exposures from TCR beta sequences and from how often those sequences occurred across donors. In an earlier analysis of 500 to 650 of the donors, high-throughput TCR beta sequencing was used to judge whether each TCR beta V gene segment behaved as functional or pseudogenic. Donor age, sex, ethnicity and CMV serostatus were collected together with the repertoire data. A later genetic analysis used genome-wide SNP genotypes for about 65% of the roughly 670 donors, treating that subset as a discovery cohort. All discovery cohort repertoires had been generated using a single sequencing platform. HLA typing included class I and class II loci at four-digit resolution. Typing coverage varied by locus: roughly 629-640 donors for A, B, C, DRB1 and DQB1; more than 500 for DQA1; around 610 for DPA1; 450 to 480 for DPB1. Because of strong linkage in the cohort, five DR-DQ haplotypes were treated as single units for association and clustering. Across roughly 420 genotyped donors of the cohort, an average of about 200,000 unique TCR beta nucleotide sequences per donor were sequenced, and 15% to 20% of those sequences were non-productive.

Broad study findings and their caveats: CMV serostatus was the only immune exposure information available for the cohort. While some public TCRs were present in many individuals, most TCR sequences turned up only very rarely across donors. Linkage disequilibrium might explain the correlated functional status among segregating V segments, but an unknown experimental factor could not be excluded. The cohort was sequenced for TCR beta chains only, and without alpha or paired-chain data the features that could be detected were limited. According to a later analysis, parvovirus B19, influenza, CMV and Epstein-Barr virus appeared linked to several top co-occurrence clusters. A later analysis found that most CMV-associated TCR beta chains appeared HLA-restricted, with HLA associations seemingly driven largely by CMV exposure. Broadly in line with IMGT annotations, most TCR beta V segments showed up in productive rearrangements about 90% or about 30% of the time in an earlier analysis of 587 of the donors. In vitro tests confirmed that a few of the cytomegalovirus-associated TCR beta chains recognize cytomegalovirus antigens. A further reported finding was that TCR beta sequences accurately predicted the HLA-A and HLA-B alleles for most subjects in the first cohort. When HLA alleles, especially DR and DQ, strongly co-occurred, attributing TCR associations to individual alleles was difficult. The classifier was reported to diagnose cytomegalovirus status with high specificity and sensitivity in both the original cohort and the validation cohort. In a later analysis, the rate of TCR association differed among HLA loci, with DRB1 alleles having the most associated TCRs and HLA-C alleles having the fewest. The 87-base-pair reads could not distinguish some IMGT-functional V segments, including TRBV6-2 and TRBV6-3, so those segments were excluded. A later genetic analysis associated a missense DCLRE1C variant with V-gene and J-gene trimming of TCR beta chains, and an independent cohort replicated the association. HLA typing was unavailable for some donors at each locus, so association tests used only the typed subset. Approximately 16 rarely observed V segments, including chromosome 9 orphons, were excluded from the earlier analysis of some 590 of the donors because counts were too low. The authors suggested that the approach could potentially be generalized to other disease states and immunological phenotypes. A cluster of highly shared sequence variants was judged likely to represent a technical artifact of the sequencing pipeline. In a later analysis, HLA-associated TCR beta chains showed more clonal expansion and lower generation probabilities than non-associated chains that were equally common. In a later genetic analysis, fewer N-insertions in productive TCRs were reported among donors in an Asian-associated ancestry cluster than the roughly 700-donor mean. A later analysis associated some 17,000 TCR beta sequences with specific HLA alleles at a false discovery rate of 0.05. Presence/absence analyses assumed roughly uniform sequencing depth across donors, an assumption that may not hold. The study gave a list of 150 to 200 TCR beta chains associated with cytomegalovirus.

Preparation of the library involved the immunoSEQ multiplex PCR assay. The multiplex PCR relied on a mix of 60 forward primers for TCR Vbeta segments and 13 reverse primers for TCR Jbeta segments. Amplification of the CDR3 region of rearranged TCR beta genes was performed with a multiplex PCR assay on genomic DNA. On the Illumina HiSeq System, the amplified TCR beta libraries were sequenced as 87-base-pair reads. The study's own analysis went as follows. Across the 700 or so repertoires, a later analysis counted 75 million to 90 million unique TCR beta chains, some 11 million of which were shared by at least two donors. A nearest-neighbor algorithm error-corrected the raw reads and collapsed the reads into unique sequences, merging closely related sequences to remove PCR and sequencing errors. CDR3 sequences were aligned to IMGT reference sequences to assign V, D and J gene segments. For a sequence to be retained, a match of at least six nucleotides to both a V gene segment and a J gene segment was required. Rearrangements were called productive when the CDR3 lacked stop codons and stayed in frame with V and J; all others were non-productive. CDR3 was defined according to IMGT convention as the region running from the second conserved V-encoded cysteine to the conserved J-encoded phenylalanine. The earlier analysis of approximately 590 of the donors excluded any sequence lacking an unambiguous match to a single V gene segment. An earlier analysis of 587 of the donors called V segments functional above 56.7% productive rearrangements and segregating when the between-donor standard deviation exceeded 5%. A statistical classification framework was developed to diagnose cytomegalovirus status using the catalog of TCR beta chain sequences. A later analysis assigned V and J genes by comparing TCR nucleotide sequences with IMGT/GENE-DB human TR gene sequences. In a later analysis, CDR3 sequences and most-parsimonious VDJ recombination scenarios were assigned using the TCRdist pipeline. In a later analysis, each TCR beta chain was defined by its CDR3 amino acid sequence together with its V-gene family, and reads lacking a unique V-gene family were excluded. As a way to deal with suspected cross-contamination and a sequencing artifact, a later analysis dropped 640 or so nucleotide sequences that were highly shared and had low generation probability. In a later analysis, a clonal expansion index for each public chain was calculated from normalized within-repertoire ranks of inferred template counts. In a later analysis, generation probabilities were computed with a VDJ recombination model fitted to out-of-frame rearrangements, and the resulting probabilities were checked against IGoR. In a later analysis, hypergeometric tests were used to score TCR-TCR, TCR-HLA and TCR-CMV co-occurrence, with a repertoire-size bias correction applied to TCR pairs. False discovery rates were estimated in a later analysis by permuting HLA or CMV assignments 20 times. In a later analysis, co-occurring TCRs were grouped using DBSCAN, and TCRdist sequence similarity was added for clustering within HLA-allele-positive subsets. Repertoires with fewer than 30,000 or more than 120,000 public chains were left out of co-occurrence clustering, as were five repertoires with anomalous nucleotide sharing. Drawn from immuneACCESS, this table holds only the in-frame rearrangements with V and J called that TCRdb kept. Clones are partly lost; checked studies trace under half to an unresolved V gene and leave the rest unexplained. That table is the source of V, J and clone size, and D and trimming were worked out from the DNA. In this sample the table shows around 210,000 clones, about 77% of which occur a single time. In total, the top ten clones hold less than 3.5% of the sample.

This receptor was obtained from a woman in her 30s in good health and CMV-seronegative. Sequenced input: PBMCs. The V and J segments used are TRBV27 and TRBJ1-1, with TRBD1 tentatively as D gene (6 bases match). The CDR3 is CASSLWAGDTEAFF. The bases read TGTGCCAGCAGTTTGTGGGCAGGGGATACTGAAGCTTTCTTT.